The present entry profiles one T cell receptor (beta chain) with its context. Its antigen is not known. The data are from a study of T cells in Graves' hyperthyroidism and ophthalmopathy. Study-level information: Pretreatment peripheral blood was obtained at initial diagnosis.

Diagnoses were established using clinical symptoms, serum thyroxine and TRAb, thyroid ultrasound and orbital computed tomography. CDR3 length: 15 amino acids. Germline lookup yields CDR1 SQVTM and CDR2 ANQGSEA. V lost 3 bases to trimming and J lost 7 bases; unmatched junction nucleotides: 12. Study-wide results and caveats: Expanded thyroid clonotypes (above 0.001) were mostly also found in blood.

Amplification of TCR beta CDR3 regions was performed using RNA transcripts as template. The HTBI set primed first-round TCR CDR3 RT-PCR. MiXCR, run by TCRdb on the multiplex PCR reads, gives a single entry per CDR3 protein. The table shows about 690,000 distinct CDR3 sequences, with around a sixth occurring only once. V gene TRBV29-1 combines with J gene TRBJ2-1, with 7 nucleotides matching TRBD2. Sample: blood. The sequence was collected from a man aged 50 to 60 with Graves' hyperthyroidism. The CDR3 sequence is CSVDTQDRGGNEQFF. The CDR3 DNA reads TGCAGCGTTGATACCCAAGACCGCGGGGGAAATGAGCAGTTCTTC.